These T cell receptor beta chains were read from a single sample in a study of neurological immune-mediated disorders. TCRdb reprocessed the 5' RACE reads via MiXCR and lists one record per CDR3 protein. The profile shows roughly 32,000 distinct CDR3 sequences, about an eighth of them singletons. The sample was CD4+ T cells from blood. These receptors all come from a female donor with HTLV-1-associated myelopathy (HAM/TSP). Each CDR3 is given with its conserved first and last residue. D genes are given only for firm matches. The size field is filled for only some rows; it gives once, few, many or a size class.

TRBD1,TRBJ1-2,TRBV29-1,many,TGCAGCGTTGAAGGACAGGGGCTTAACTATGGCTACACCTTC,CSVEGQGLNYGYTF
.,TRBJ2-2,TRBV12-3/TRBV12-4,many,TGTGCCAGCGTACCCTCATACCGCCCCACCGGGGAGCTGTTTTTT,CASVPSYRPTGELFF
.,TRBJ1-6,TRBV5-5,many,TGTGCCAGCAGCGGCCTGGACTCACCCCTCCACTTT,CASSGLDSPLHF
.,TRBJ2-3,TRBV5-1,.,.,CASSFYICSAKAGSTDTQYF
TRBD2,TRBJ2-2,TRBV9,many,TGTGCCAGCAGCGCGACTAGCGCCCACGGGGGTAACACCGGGGAGCTGTTTTTT,CASSATSAHGGNTGELFF
TRBD2,TRBJ2-7,TRBV20-1,.,TGCAGTGCAAGGACTAGCGGGAGGCAAGGGCAGTACTTC,CSARTSGRQGQYF
.,TRBJ2-7,TRBV7-2,many,TGTGCCAGCAGCTTAGTAGGAACAGGAGCTACCTACGAGCAGTACTTC,CASSLVGTGATYEQYF
.,TRBJ2-1,TRBV7-2,many,TGTGCCAGCAGCTTAGCAGGGGCCCTTTACAATGAGCAGTTCTTC,CASSLAGALYNEQFF
TRBD1,TRBJ1-6,TRBV7-2,many,TGTGCCAGCAGCCACCGGGACAGGGTTTCACCCCTCCACTTT,CASSHRDRVSPLHF
TRBD2,TRBJ2-2,TRBV4-3,many,TGCGCCAGCAGCCAAGCACCTAGCGGGGACCGCACCGGGGAGCTGTTTTTT,CASSQAPSGDRTGELFF
.,TRBJ1-5,TRBV3-1,many,TGTGCCAGCAGCTCCGGCGGGGGTCAGCCCCAGCATTTT,CASSSGGGQPQHF
.,TRBJ2-3,TRBV7-9,.,TGTGCCAGCCGAGATTCTAGGGACACGGGGGATACGCAGTATTTT,CASRDSRDTGDTQYF
TRBD2,TRBJ2-2,TRBV20-1,many,TGCAGTGCTAGAGATTGGGCTAGCGGGTCCCCCGGGGAGCTGTTTTTT,CSARDWASGSPGELFF
.,TRBJ1-1,TRBV6-2/TRBV6-3,many,TGTGCCAGCACTTCTCGCGAAGGACGGGCTTTCTTT,CASTSREGRAFF
TRBD1,TRBJ1-4,TRBV3-1,many,TGTGCCAGCACCCGCTACAGGGGACTCAATGAAAAACTGTTTTTT,CASTRYRGLNEKLFF
.,TRBJ1-3,TRBV2,many,TGTGCCAGCAGTGAATCTCCGACAGCTGGAAACACCATATATTTT,CASSESPTAGNTIYF